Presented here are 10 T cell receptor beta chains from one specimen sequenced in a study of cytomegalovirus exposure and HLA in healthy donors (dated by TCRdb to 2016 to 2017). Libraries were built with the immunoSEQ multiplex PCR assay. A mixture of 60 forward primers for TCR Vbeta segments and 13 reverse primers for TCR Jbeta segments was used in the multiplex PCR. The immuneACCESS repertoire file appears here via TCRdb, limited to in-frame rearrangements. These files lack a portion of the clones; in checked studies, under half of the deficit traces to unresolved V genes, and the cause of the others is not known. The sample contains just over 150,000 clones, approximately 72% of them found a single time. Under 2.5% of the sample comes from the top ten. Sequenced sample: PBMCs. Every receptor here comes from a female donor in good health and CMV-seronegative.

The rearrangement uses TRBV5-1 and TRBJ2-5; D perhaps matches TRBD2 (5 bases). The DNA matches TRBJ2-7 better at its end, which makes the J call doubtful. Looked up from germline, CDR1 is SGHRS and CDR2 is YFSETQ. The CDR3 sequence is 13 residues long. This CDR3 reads CASSPQPAGEQYF. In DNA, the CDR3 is TGCGCCAGCAGCCCCCAACCGGCGGGCGAGCAGTACTTC.

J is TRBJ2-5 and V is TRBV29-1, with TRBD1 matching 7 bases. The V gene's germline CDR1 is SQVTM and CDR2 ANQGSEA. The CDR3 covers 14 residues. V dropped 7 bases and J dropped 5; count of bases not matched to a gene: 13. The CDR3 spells CSARGTATEETQYF. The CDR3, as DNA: TGCAGCGCCCGTGGGACAGCCACCGAGGAGACCCAGTACTTC.

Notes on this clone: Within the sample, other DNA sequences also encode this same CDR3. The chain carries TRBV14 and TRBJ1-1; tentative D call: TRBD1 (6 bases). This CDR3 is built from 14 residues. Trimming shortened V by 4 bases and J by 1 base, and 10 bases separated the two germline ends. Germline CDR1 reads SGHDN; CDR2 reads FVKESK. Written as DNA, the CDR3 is TGTGCCAGCAGCCTTACAGGGAGGAACACTGAAGCTTTCTTT. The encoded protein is CASSLTGRNTEAFF.

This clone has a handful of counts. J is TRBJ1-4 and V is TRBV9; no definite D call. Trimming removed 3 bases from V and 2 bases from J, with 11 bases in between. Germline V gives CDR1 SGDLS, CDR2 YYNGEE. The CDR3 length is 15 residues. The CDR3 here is CASSAREETNEKLFF. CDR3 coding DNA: TGTGCCAGCAGCGCCCGTGAGGAGACTAATGAAAAACTGTTTTTT.

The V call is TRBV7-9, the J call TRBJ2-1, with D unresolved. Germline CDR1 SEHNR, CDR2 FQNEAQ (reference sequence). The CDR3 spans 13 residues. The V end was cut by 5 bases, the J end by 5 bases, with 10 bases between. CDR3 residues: CASSVKGDNEQFF. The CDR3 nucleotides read TGTGCCAGCAGCGTAAAAGGAGACAATGAGCAGTTCTTC.

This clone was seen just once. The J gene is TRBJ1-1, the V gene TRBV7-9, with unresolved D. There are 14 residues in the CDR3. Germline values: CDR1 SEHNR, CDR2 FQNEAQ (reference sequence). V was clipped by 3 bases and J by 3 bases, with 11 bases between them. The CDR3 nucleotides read TGTGCCAGCAGCTTTAGTATCCCGTACACTGAAGCTTTCTTT. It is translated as CASSFSIPYTEAFF.

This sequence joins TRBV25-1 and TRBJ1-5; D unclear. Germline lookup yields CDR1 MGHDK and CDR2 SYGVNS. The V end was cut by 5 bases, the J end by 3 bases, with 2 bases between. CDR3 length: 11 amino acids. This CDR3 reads CASSYNQPQHF. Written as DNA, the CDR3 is TGTGCCAGCAGTTACAATCAGCCCCAGCATTTT.

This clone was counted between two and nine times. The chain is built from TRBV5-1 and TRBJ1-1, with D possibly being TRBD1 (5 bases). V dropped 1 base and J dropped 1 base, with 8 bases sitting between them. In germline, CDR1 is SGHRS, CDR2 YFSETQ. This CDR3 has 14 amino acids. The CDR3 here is CASSLYRGNTEAFF. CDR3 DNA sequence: TGCGCCAGCAGCTTGTATAGGGGGAACACTGAAGCTTTCTTT.

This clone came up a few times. In nucleotides, the CDR3 is TGTGCCAGCAGCCAAGGACCCGCGAGCGGGGGGGACACAGATACGCAGTATTTT. It is translated as CASSQGPASGGDTDTQYF. The rearrangement links TRBV4-2 to TRBJ2-3; the match to TRBD2 covers 10 bases. With V trimmed by 1 base and J by 2 bases, 9 bases remained unmatched. CDR3 length equals 18 residues. Germline V gene lookup returns CDR1 LGHNA and CDR2 YNFKEQ.

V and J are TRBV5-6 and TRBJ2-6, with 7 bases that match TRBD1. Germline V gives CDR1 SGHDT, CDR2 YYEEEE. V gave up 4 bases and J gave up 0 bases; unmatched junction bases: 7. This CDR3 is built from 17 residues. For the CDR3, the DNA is TGTGCCAGCAGCCAGTGGACAGGCAACTCTGGGGCCAACGTCCTGACTTTC. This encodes CASSQWTGNSGANVLTF.